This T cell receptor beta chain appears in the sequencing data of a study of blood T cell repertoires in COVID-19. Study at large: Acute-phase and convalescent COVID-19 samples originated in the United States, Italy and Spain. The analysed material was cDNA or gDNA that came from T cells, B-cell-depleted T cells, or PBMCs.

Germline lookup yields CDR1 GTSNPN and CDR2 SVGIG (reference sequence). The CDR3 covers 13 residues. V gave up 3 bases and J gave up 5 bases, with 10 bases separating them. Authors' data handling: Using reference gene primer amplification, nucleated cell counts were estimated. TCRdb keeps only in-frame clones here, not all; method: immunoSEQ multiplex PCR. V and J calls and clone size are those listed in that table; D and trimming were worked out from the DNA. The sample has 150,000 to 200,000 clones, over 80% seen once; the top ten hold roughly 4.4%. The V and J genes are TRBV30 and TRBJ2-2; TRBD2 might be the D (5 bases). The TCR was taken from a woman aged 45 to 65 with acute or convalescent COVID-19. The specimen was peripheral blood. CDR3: CAWREGRTGELFF. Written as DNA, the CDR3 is TGTGCCTGGAGGGAAGGGAGAACCGGGGAGCTGTTTTTT.